This TCR beta chain was captured by sequencing in a study of shared clonotypes between healthy human individuals (dated by TCRdb to 2018 to 2021). The study in broad terms: The cohort included a few men and a couple of women between 18 and 49 years of age. Per donor, three plates each were used for CD4 naive and CD4 memory, two for CD8 naive, and one for CD8 memory. To estimate repertoire size and how much clonotypes are shared between individuals, the study performed deep sequencing of blood TCR repertoires from 4 to 6 healthy adults. To increase sequencing depth and limit assay-specific biases, different laboratories used diverse techniques to prepare libraries and sequence TCR repertoires. Each donor's leukapheresis produced roughly between roughly 0.85 and 9 billion PBMCs. General conclusions and limits of the study: Rarefaction of sorted-subset datasets indicated incomplete sequencing despite the large sequencing depth. Sampling was restricted to blood, and TCR repertoires in tissues likely differ from the TCR repertoires found in blood. Naive subsets generally had larger estimated clonotype richness than memory subsets did. Because the study included a small number of donors, the genetic and exposure-history diversity represented was limited. Based on pairwise subsampling, the degree of clonotype sharing among donors was expected to be affected by sequencing depth. When several donors were compared, the shared fraction of clonotypes was around 5.1% for naive CD4, roughly 3.4% for naive CD8, roughly 2.3% for memory CD4, and 0.35% to 0.5% for memory CD8. Clonotypes shared by all four sorted-subset donors showed higher generation probabilities than non-shared clonotypes.

V is cut by 8 bases and J by 4 bases, and the space between the germline ends is 15 bases. Spanning cysteine to phenylalanine, the CDR3 consists of 13 amino acids. Only the CDR3 DNA is retained, 39 bases long and in frame from the first base. Via the germline V gene (reference sequence), CDR1 is MNHEY and CDR2 SMNVEV. Using the deep immunoSEQ assay, multiplex PCR amplified TCR CDR3 regions from genomic DNA. Extracted genomic DNA from each cell subset was distributed evenly across all wells of several immunoSEQ 96-well plates, and each plate was treated as a replicate. Each replicate PCR for sorted subsets received approximately 200 ng genomic DNA, equal to around 32,000 T cell genomes. Purified libraries were measured with a Qubit 3.0 fluorometer, size-checked on a Bioanalyzer 2100, and measured again with the KAPA Library Quantification kit. Every immunoSEQ 96-well plate was sequenced on a separate single-read 150-cycle Illumina NextSeq 550 flow cell. The authors processed their data as follows. The immunoSEQ output contained only junctional sequences without quality scores, so filtering could not match that applied to full-length reads. To assign V/J genes and CDR3, sequences were annotated against IMGT germline references using PyIR, a Python wrapper for IgBLAST v1.9. Reads were removed for weak V/J assignments (E-value above 1e-6), missing CDR3, stop codons, out-of-frame junctions, or ambiguous translated residues. V3J clonotypes were defined as sequences sharing an identical inferred V gene, J gene, and CDR3 amino acid sequence. Percentage overlap between repertoires was computed as shared unique clonotypes divided by the size of the smaller repertoire. Three approaches were used to assess repertoire richness: RTK rarefaction, the Chao1 estimator, and Recon v2.1 estimates of unobserved clonotypes. OLGA was used to compute generation probabilities for all TCRbeta clonotypes that the gDNA method yielded from a handful of donors. TCRdb re-hosts the immuneACCESS table, in-frame sequences only. Its copies lack some clones; in the studies checked, an unresolved V gene accounts for under half of them, and the cause for the rest is not known. The DNA gave D and trimming, while V, J and clone size come from that table. A total of about 2.2 million clones appear in this sample, 80% to 95% of them only once. Around 1.8% of the sample goes to the ten largest clones.

Turning to this clone: It has no known antigen specificity. The record has no base qualities; no much larger clone is one base away.

CD8 naive samples were CD45RO-negative cells positively selected for CCR7, giving a CD45RA+CCR7+ population that excluded TemRA cells. Donors were healthy HIV-negative adults with no recently reported acute infections or vaccinations. Every donor was a Caucasian adult residing in Nashville, Tennessee, USA. After blood collection by leukapheresis, PBMCs were isolated using Ficoll-Histopaque density gradient centrifugation and then cryopreserved in the vapor phase of liquid nitrogen. Analytical flow cytometry was used to check the purity and quantity of each magnetically sorted T cell population. Each sorted fraction had its genomic DNA isolated and then quantified by UV absorbance on a Nanodrop 2000c.

The sample was naive CD8+ T cells from PBMCs. What the cell subset or site label conveys for this sample: CD45RA+CCR7+. The chain uses TRBV27 and TRBJ2-7; confidence is insufficient to name the D gene. The TCR sequence derives from a man aged 18-30 years in good health. Some clones in this sample may be carry-over from other donors' samples. The CDR3 region: CASGTGLWYEQYF. The DNA sequence follows: TGTGCCAGCGGTACCGGGTTATGGTACGAGCAGTACTTC.